The 21 T cell receptor beta chains in this list originate from one sample, sequenced in a study of cytomegalovirus exposure and HLA in healthy donors. The PCR employed 60 Vbeta primers together with 13 Jbeta primers. Only in-frame clones appear in the TCRdb table, and some are missing; sequencing was by immunoSEQ multiplex PCR. The data contain 100,000 to 150,000 clones, 65% to 90% of them seen just once; the ten biggest clones take up roughly 1.2%. The material sequenced was PBMCs. These TCRs come from a girl aged 2 to 9 in good health and CMV-seronegative.

The chain couples TRBV5-6 to TRBJ2-3; a possible D gene is TRBD1 (5 bases). CDR1 SGHDT and CDR2 YYEEEE come from the germline V gene. V shed 1 base and J shed 5 bases, with 11 bases lying between them. This CDR3 is built from 14 residues. The CDR3 DNA reads as TGTGCCAGCAGCTTGATGGCAGGGCAAGATACGCAGTATTTT. Protein product: CASSLMAGQDTQYF.

With regard to this clone: The junction shows a germline mismatch at one end, possibly a read error. Other DNA sequences of this sample code for an identical CDR3. V gene TRBV4-2 combines with J gene TRBJ1-6; no reliable D call. The CDR3 contains 19 residues. Per germline, CDR1 LGHNA and CDR2 YNFKEQ. The CDR3 DNA sequence: TGTGCCAGCAGCCAAGGAGTGGTTACCGAGGGCTCCTATAATTCCCCCCTCCACTTT. Translated: CASSQGVVTEGSYNSPLHF.

The chain employs TRBV9 and TRBJ2-7, with D perhaps matching TRBD1 (6 bases). The CDR3 is 15 residues long. The germline CDR1 and CDR2 sequences are SGDLS and YYNGEE. V was cut by 2 bases and J by 3 bases, with 15 bases left in between. CDR3 region: CASSVYGAGDYEQYF. In nucleotides, the CDR3 is TGTGCCAGCAGCGTCTATGGTGCAGGGGACTACGAGCAGTACTTC.

This chain links TRBV9 with TRBJ2-1; D is possibly TRBD1 (6 bases). Trimming took off 3 bases at V and 4 bases at J, with 23 bases between the two ends. CDR3 size: 18 residues. Germline values: CDR1 SGDLS, CDR2 YYNGEE. Here the CDR3 reads CASSDDADRLTGYNEQFF. The CDR3 DNA reads as TGTGCCAGCAGCGACGATGCGGACAGATTGACTGGATACAATGAGCAGTTCTTC.

The genes are TRBV6-5 and TRBJ1-2; 7 bases are a match to TRBD1. In germline, CDR1 is MNHEY, CDR2 SVGAGI. This CDR3 comprises 15 residues. V lost 8 bases, J lost 4 bases, and 13 bases stayed unmatched. CDR3 residues: CASGETGIKTYGYTF. The CDR3 bases are TGTGCCAGCGGAGAGACAGGGATCAAAACCTATGGCTACACCTTC.

The V and J genes are TRBV7-9 and TRBJ1-4; 8 positions agree with TRBD1. Germline V gene sequence: CDR1 SEHNR, CDR2 FQNEAQ (reference sequence). The CDR3 is 15 residues long. With 0 bases clipped from V and 10 bases from J, the junction kept 7 bases outside the gene matches. CDR3 sequence reads: CASSLALGQGRKLFF. CDR3 DNA sequence: TGTGCCAGCAGCTTAGCCCTTGGACAGGGCAGAAAACTGTTTTTT.

The V gene is TRBV6-1, the J gene TRBJ2-2; 8 positions agree with TRBD2. The germline gives CDR1 MNHNS, CDR2 SASEGT. There are 14 residues in the CDR3. The V gene end was trimmed by 6 bases and the J gene end by 8 bases; junction bases not matched to a gene: 8. CDR3 sequence (DNA): TGTGCCAGCAGCGAGAGCGGGAGTTGGGGGGAGCTGTTTTTT. As protein: CASSESGSWGELFF.

The DNA for the CDR3 is TGCGCCAGCAGCCAAGTTCTCCCTCCGGGACAGGATCACGAAGCTTTCTTT. Amino acids: CASSQVLPPGQDHEAFF. The chain couples TRBV4-1 to TRBJ1-1, with TRBD1 matching over 8 bases. The CDR3 totals 17 residues. The junction had 15 bases not matched to a gene; V was cut back by 1 base and J by 8 bases. CDR1 and CDR2 from the germline V gene are MGHRA and YSYEKL.

This clone was counted a few times. V gene TRBV7-9 combines with J gene TRBJ2-1, with a tentative D call TRBD2 (6 bases). Trimming removed 5 bases from V and 1 base from J, with 12 bases in between. Germline V gene data show CDR1 as SEHNR and CDR2 as FQNEAQ (reference sequence). The CDR3 has 15 residues. CDR3 sequence: CASSPGLISYNEQFF. The CDR3 DNA is TGTGCCAGCAGCCCGGGACTGATTTCCTACAATGAGCAGTTCTTC.

The chain joins TRBV4-3 to TRBJ2-7, with 11 bases aligning to TRBD1. This CDR3 is built from 16 residues. CDR1 LGHNA and CDR2 YSLEER come from the germline V gene. V lost 3 bases, J lost 7 bases, and 11 bases stayed unmatched. This chain's CDR3 is CASSQGTGTGGEEQYF. The CDR3 DNA sequence: TGCGCCAGCAGCCAGGGCACCGGGACAGGGGGTGAGGAGCAGTACTTC.

This clone came up a few times. The V gene is TRBV28, the J gene TRBJ1-1; 7 nucleotides line up with TRBD1. Germline loops: CDR1 MDHEN, CDR2 SYDVKM. The V segment lost 6 bases and the J segment 3 bases; nucleotides outside the gene matches: 13. The CDR3 has 16 amino acids. CDR3 nucleotide sequence: TGTGCCAGCAGGATCCCCAGGGGGAAGGGATACACTGAAGCTTTCTTT. Amino acids: CASRIPRGKGYTEAFF.

About this clone itself: Other DNA sequences in the same sample also yield this CDR3. The rearrangement links TRBV10-2 to TRBJ1-1, with D uncertain. Trimming took off 2 bases at V and 7 bases at J, with 5 bases between the two ends. CDR3 length: 11 amino acids. Germline V lookup: CDR1 WSHSY, CDR2 SAAADI. For the CDR3, the DNA is TGCGCCAGCAGTGAGGGAGGTGAAGCTTTCTTT. This gives the protein CASSEGGEAFF.

This clone was detected once. The genes are TRBV5-3 and TRBJ2-5; 8 bases match TRBD2. TRBV5-3 is an ORF for which the function is uncertain. After removal of 6 bases from V and 6 bases from J, the junction contained 4 bases not matched to a gene. The CDR3 sequence is 12 residues long. The CDR3 loop reads CARITSGQTQYF. Written as DNA, the CDR3 is TGTGCCAGAATTACTAGCGGCCAGACCCAGTACTTC.

This clone occurred once. The chain couples TRBV7-9 to TRBJ2-5; 7 bases match TRBD2. The CDR3 is 16 residues long. Germline values: CDR1 SEHNR, CDR2 FQNEAQ (reference sequence). V was pared by 6 bases and J by 5 bases, with 15 bases of the junction left unmatched. The CDR3 loop reads CASSKSGTAGVETQYF. In nucleotides, the CDR3 is TGTGCCAGCAGTAAGAGCGGGACTGCGGGGGTGGAGACCCAGTACTTC. Supplemented by reference TRBV7-9 and TRBJ2-5, the full variable domain reads DTGVSQNPRHKITKRGQNVTFRCDPISEHNRLYWYRQTLGQGPEFLTYFQNEAQLEKSRLLSDRFSAERPKGSFSTLEIQRTEQGDSAMYLCASSKSGTAGVETQYFGPGTRLLVL.

The rearrangement uses TRBV28 and TRBJ1-1; TRBD1 matches 8 bases. The CDR3 covers 16 residues. The germline V gene encodes CDR1 MDHEN and CDR2 SYDVKM. Trimming took 2 bases from V and 0 from J; bases not matched to a gene: 5. CDR3 nucleotides: TGTGCCAGCAGTTTAAGGCAGGGGGCTATGAACACTGAAGCTTTCTTT. It specifies CASSLRQGAMNTEAFF.

CDR3 in DNA: TGTGCCAGCAGCTTGCGGCGACTAGCGGGGGGGTTAGAGACCCAGTACTTC. Translation gives CASSLRRLAGGLETQYF. The chain joins TRBV5-6 to TRBJ2-5; TRBD2 matches at 14 bases. J gave up 4 bases and V 1 base, and 6 bases lay outside the gene matches. The CDR3 loop spans 17 amino acids. Germline V gene lookup returns CDR1 SGHDT and CDR2 YYEEEE.

The chain couples TRBV28 to TRBJ2-7; 13 bases line up with TRBD2. V lost 7 bases and J lost 7; bases outside the gene matches: 10. Germline V gene lookup returns CDR1 MDHEN and CDR2 SYDVKM. The CDR3 contains 15 residues. In nucleotides, the CDR3 is TGTGCCAGCACCGTACTAGCGGGAGGGCCAAGGGAGCAGTACTTC. Translation: CASTVLAGGPREQYF.

The V and J genes are TRBV6-1 and TRBJ2-5, with D tentatively TRBD2 (6 bases). Trimming took off 2 bases at V and 5 bases at J, with 18 bases between the two ends. The CDR3 consists of 16 residues. CDR1 MNHNS and CDR2 SASEGT come from the germline V gene. In DNA, the CDR3 is TGTGCCAGCAGTGAAATCGGGCTGCCTGGGGGGGAGACCCAGTACTTC. Protein: CASSEIGLPGGETQYF.

The rearrangement uses TRBV6-5 and TRBJ2-7; tentatively, D is TRBD1 (5 bases). Germline values: CDR1 MNHEY, CDR2 SVGAGI. Trimming took 0 bases from V and 6 from J, leaving 12 bases between them. This CDR3 region has 14 residues. The CDR3 bases are TGTGCCAGCAGTTACTCCGCGGCAGGGATCGAGCAGTACTTC. Amino acids: CASSYSAAGIEQYF.

This chain connects TRBV5-1 to TRBJ2-7, with 7 bases lining up with TRBD2. This CDR3 region has 14 residues. CDR1 is SGHRS, CDR2 YFSETQ, per germline. V lost 6 bases to trimming and J lost 3 bases; unmatched junction nucleotides: 9. The CDR3 nucleotides read TGCGCCAGCACGCTGGGAGGGAGGGACTACGAGCAGTACTTC. Its protein product is CASTLGGRDYEQYF.

The chain employs TRBV5-1 and TRBJ1-1; D gene ambiguous. This CDR3 is built from 13 residues. The V and J ends lost 0 bases and 1 base respectively, with 4 bases between them. Germline V gives CDR1 SGHRS, CDR2 YFSETQ. The CDR3 nucleotides are TGCGCCAGCAGCTTGGCCAGGAACACTGAAGCTTTCTTT. As protein: CASSLARNTEAFF. The full variable domain, rest sourced from reference TRBV5-1 and TRBJ1-1, is KAGVTQTPRYLIKTRGQQVTLSCSPISGHRSVSWYQQTPGQGLQFLFEYFSETQRNKGNFPGRFSGRQFSNSRSEMNVSTLELGDSALYLCASSLARNTEAFFGQGTRLTVV.